The sequence of this T cell receptor (beta chain) was determined in a study of spatial heterogeneity in lung cancer. Whole-study findings and limits: Expanded intratumoral alpha and beta TCR counts tracked tumor mutation counts. Estimation of coverage gave values of roughly 6.9% for alpha and approximately 12% for beta chains in tumor T cells.

MiXCR, run by TCRdb on the 5' RACE reads, gives a single entry per CDR3 protein. Of 6,000 to 8,500 distinct CDR3 sequences listed, roughly 3.5% are singletons. Documented time point: sample taken at primary tumor resection. In its sample, this clonotype was seen many times. Its matching antigen is unknown. The ends were cut back, 6 bases at V and 3 bases at J, with 14 bases in the middle. Germline V lookup: CDR1 SQVTM, CDR2 ANQGSEA. This CDR3 has 13 residues. V is TRBV29-1 and J is TRBJ1-1, with D tentatively TRBD1 (6 bases). Sequenced material: lung tumor tissue, taken at surgery. The TCR was taken from a male donor with early-stage non-small cell lung cancer. CDR3 in amino acids: CSVNRVGDTEAFF. The CDR3 nucleotides are TGCAGCGTCAACAGGGTGGGGGACACTGAAGCTTTCTTT.